Following are 27 T cell receptor beta chains from one sample sequenced in a study of glioma-infiltrating T cells. TCR alpha and beta CDR3 regions were amplified from RNA using iRepertoire nested multiplex PCR. TCRdb used MiXCR to reprocess the multiplex PCR reads, holding one entry per CDR3 protein. The table records approximately 130,000 distinct CDR3 sequences, around 25% of them present only once. Sequenced material: glioma tissue, nonneoplastic brain tissue, or PBMCs (not recorded which). These receptors all stem from a human donor with low-grade glioma or glioblastoma, undergoing nonglioma brain surgery, or in good health (not recorded which).

Turning to this clonotype: Germline and junction disagree at one end, which may indicate a read error. V gene TRBV20-1 combines with J gene TRBJ1-2; D unclear. CDR3 length: 12 residues. Germline values: CDR1 DFQATT, CDR2 SNEGSKA (reference sequence). The CDR3 sequence: CSARLAANGCTF. The CDR3 coding sequence is TGCAGTGCTAGATTGGCAGCGAATGGCTGCACCTTC.

The rearrangement uses TRBV7-9 and TRBJ2-3; D might be TRBD1 or TRBD2, each matching 6 bases. Trimming removed 9 bases at V and 4 bases at J, with 26 bases between. Germline assignment: CDR1 SEHNR and CDR2 FQNEAQ (reference sequence). The CDR3 totals 17 residues. In nucleotides, the CDR3 is TGTGCCAGGAGGAGGGGGGCACGTCCAACTTTCCCAGATACGCAGTATTTT. Its protein is CARRRGARPTFPDTQYF.

The rearrangement links TRBV19 to TRBJ1-4; 9 positions agree with TRBD1. The germline gives CDR1 LNHDA, CDR2 SQIVND (reference sequence). This CDR3 comprises 13 residues. The V gene end was trimmed by 6 bases and the J gene end by 5 bases; junction bases not matched to a gene: 1. This chain's CDR3 is CASRGTGNEKLFF. The CDR3 DNA follows: TGTGCCAGTAGGGGGACAGGGAATGAAAAACTGTTTTTT. Variable domain in full (rest from reference TRBV19 and TRBJ1-4): DGGITQSPKYLFRKEGQNVTLSCEQNLNHDAMYWYRQDPGQGLRLIYYSQIVNDFQKGDIAEGYSVSREKKESFPLTVTSAQKNPTAFYLCASRGTGNEKLFFGSGTQLSVL.

The J gene is TRBJ2-1, the V gene TRBV5-4; D may be TRBD1 (6 bases). V was pared by 3 bases and J by 6 bases, with 19 bases between. There are 16 residues in the CDR3. CDR1 is SGHNT, CDR2 YYREEE, per germline (reference sequence). CDR3 DNA: TGTGCCAGCAGCTCGGATCTTAGAACCAGGGGCAATGAGCAGTTCTTC. Encoded protein: CASSSDLRTRGNEQFF.

The table lists this clonotype with many counts. The V gene is TRBV3-1, the J gene TRBJ2-3, with 10 bases identical to TRBD2. The length of the CDR3 is 15 residues. The V gene's germline CDR1 is LGHDT and CDR2 YNNKEL (reference sequence). J was trimmed by 0 bases and V by 6 bases; bases with no gene match: 3. The CDR3 here is CASSQTSGSTDTQYF. CDR3 coding DNA: TGTGCCAGCAGTCAGACTAGCGGGAGCACAGATACGCAGTATTTT.

This clonotype came up many times. The chain uses TRBV20-1 and TRBJ1-1; no definite D call. Deletions cut 3 bases from V and 4 bases from J, with 6 bases between. Germline V gene lookup returns CDR1 DFQATT and CDR2 SNEGSKA (reference sequence). This CDR3 has 11 residues. This CDR3 is CSASPTTEAFF. The CDR3, as DNA: TGCAGTGCTAGCCCAACCACTGAAGCTTTCTTT.

The chain combines TRBV20-1 with TRBJ1-3; weak D call: TRBD1 (6 bases). This CDR3 has 15 amino acids. V lost 5 bases, J lost 0 bases, and 14 bases lay in between. From germline, CDR1 is DFQATT and CDR2 SNEGSKA (reference sequence). The CDR3 reads CSAATDSTSGNTIYF. The CDR3 DNA sequence: TGCAGTGCTGCCACGGACAGTACCTCTGGAAACACCATATATTTT.

The V and J genes are TRBV14 and TRBJ2-1, with 7 bases that match TRBD1. The CDR3 has 15 amino acids. CDR1 SGHDN and CDR2 FVKESK come from the germline V gene. With 0 bases clipped from V and 9 bases from J, the junction kept 8 bases outside the gene matches. The CDR3 sequence: CASSQEGRGGLEQFF. As DNA, the CDR3 is TGTGCCAGCAGCCAAGAGGGGCGAGGGGGCCTTGAGCAGTTCTTC. Combining the CDR3 with reference TRBV14 and TRBJ2-1 gives the whole variable domain EAGVTQFPSHSVIEKGQTVTLRCDPISGHDNLYWYRRVMGKEIKFLLHFVKESKQDESGMPNNRFLAERTGGTYSTLKVQPAELEDSGVYFCASSQEGRGGLEQFFGPGTRLTVL.

The rearrangement uses TRBV19 and TRBJ2-3; 8 nucleotides agree with TRBD2. Germline CDR1 LNHDA, CDR2 SQIVND (reference sequence). V gave up 3 bases and J gave up 5 bases; unmatched junction bases: 13. The CDR3 totals 17 residues. CDR3 loop: CASSMPTAGDFGDTQYF. The DNA for the CDR3 is TGTGCCAGTAGTATGCCTACAGCGGGGGACTTCGGAGATACGCAGTATTTT.

This clonotype has more than one count but fewer than ten. This rearrangement joins TRBV7-2 to TRBJ2-3; 7 nucleotides align to TRBD2. Germline V gene sequence: CDR1 SGHTA, CDR2 FQGNSA. The CDR3 covers 16 residues. The trim removed 3 bases at V and 1 base at J, leaving 7 bases unmatched. DNA of the CDR3: TGTGCCAGCAGCTTGGGTAGTCTAGCGGGCACAGATACGCAGTATTTT. Its protein product is CASSLGSLAGTDTQYF.

This clonotype was seen ten or more times. V gene TRBV6-1 combines with J gene TRBJ1-5; D gene unclear. Trimming stripped 5 bases from V and 2 bases from J, with 16 bases between. This CDR3 region has 16 residues. The germline V gene has CDR1 MNHNS and CDR2 SASEGT. CDR3 DNA: TGTGCCAGCAGTTGGGAGACACCGCAGGGCAATCAGCCCCAGCATTTT. Translating gives CASSWETPQGNQPQHF.

In this sample, this clonotype turned up a few times. The rearrangement links TRBV20-1 to TRBJ1-5; 8 bases line up with TRBD1. CDR1 and CDR2 from the germline V gene are DFQATT and SNEGSKA (reference sequence). Trimming removed 2 bases from V and 2 bases from J; junction bases left unmatched: 5. There are 15 residues in the CDR3. CDR3 DNA: TGCAGTGCTAGAACCGGACAGGGCGGCAATCAGCCCCAGCATTTT. This encodes CSARTGQGGNQPQHF.

This clonotype was counted a few times. V usage is TRBV2 and J usage is TRBJ2-2, with 7 bases that match TRBD1. V lost 7 bases, J lost 5 bases, and 7 bases stayed unmatched. The length of the CDR3 is 14 residues. The germline CDR1 and CDR2 sequences are SNHLY and FYNNEI. The CDR3 loop is CASTATGVTGELFF. The CDR3 nucleotides are TGTGCCAGCACCGCAACAGGGGTTACCGGGGAGCTGTTTTTT.

This clonotype was counted at least ten times. The rearrangement links TRBV6-6 to TRBJ2-5; TRBD2 matches 7 bases. The junction had 7 bases not matched to a gene; V was cut back by 2 bases and J by 1 base. Germline CDR1 MNHNY, CDR2 SVGAGI (reference sequence). The CDR3 spans 16 residues. CDR3 sequence reads: CASSYAGGITQETQYF. The CDR3 DNA sequence: TGTGCCAGCAGTTACGCCGGGGGGATCACCCAAGAGACCCAGTACTTC.

The V call is TRBV4-1, the J call TRBJ2-5, with a possible D match to TRBD2 (7 bases). The CDR3 covers 16 residues. The V and J ends lost 0 bases and 6 bases respectively, with 17 bases between them. CDR1 MGHRA and CDR2 YSYEKL come from the germline V gene. The CDR3 region is CASSQDWGGALKTQYF. CDR3 DNA sequence: TGCGCCAGCAGCCAAGATTGGGGGGGGGCCCTGAAGACCCAGTACTTC.

This clonotype was seen ten or more times. The V call is TRBV20-1, the J call TRBJ1-5; 7 bases match TRBD1. Losses at the gene ends were 5 bases for V and 0 bases for J; bases not matched to a gene: 10. The CDR3 contains 16 residues. CDR1 is DFQATT, CDR2 SNEGSKA, per germline (reference sequence). The CDR3 sequence is CSAHRGASYSNQPQHF. The CDR3 coding sequence is TGCAGTGCTCACAGGGGCGCATCGTATAGCAATCAGCCCCAGCATTTT.

This clonotype was counted a few times. This chain links TRBV18 with TRBJ2-5; D gene unclear. CDR1 KGHSH and CDR2 LQKENI come from the germline V gene. The CDR3 is 13 amino acids. The ends were cut back, 5 bases at V and 4 bases at J, with 11 bases in the middle. DNA of the CDR3: TGTGCCAGCTCAGCCAACACTGCAGAGACCCAGTACTTC. Translating gives CASSANTAETQYF.

This clonotype was observed many times. The chain is built from TRBV6-1 and TRBJ2-1; D is uncertain. The germline V gene encodes CDR1 MNHNS and CDR2 SASEGT. The CDR3 extends over 12 amino acids. Trimming took 8 bases from V and 3 from J, leaving 8 bases between them. CDR3 DNA: TGTGCCAGCTTATCTGACTACAATGAGCAGTTCTTC. It specifies CASLSDYNEQFF.

This clonotype showed up just a few times. The chain is built from TRBV7-2 and TRBJ2-7, with D possibly TRBD1 on 6 matching bases. This CDR3 is 13 amino acids long. V lost 4 bases and J lost 2, with 9 bases in between. Germline V gene data show CDR1 as SGHTA and CDR2 as FQGNSA. DNA for the CDR3: TGTGCCAGCAGCTCGGGACAACCCTACGAGCAGTACGTC. Protein sequence: CASSSGQPYEQYV.

In this sample, this clonotype turned up many times. The CDR3 does not close with the conserved phenylalanine or tryptophan, likely indicating a read error. It is unclear where the CDR3 begins or ends on the DNA, so no DNA is shown, and the CDR3 is as TCRdb lists it. The J gene is TRBJ1-3, the V gene TRBV15. The CDR3 comprises 10 residues, both ends counted. Germline loops: CDR1 LNHNV, CDR2 YYDKDF (reference sequence). CDR3 region: CATSREADLP.

V is TRBV12-3 or TRBV12-4 and J is TRBJ1-1; D remains ambiguous. The CDR3 totals 13 residues. Trimming removed 6 bases from V and 0 bases from J, with 8 bases in between. CDR3 sequence (DNA): TGTGCCAGCAGACCCGTCATGAACACTGAAGCTTTCTTT. Its translation is CASRPVMNTEAFF.

The V call is TRBV14, the J call TRBJ2-3, with 7 bases matching TRBD2. The junction had 3 bases not matched to a gene; V was cut back by 6 bases and J by 0 bases. Germline V gene lookup returns CDR1 SGHDN and CDR2 FVKESK. The CDR3 loop spans 14 amino acids. CDR3 residues: CASRPRGSTDTQYF. The CDR3, as DNA: TGTGCCAGCAGACCGCGGGGGAGCACAGATACGCAGTATTTT. Full variable domain (missing parts from reference TRBV14 and TRBJ2-3): EAGVTQFPSHSVIEKGQTVTLRCDPISGHDNLYWYRRVMGKEIKFLLHFVKESKQDESGMPNNRFLAERTGGTYSTLKVQPAELEDSGVYFCASRPRGSTDTQYFGPGTRLTVL.

A note on this clonotype: This could be a read error, since a much larger clone is one nucleotide away. The chain employs TRBV15 and TRBJ2-1, with 8 bases matching TRBD2. Germline CDR1 LNHNV, CDR2 YYDKDF (reference sequence). The CDR3 runs 15 residues. The V and J ends lost 2 bases and 3 bases, in that order; junction bases with no gene match: 3. CDR3 bases: TGTGCCACCAGCAGAACTAGCGGAGTCTACAATGAGCAGTTCTTC. Translating gives CATSRTSGVYNEQFF.

The sample holds a few counts of this clonotype. The chain uses TRBV12-3 or TRBV12-4 and TRBJ2-2; no clear D. Trimming stripped 5 bases from V and 6 bases from J, with 10 bases between. CDR3 length: 13 amino acids. CDR3 DNA: TGTGCCAGCAGTGACTTAGTGCCCGGGGAGCTGTTTTTT. Its translation is CASSDLVPGELFF.

This clonotype was counted many times. The rearrangement uses TRBV20-1 and TRBJ1-2, with 10 bases matching TRBD1. The J segment lost 4 bases and the V segment lost 0 bases, leaving 2 bases of the junction unmatched. Germline V gene lookup returns CDR1 DFQATT and CDR2 SNEGSKA (reference sequence). The CDR3 has 14 amino acids. This CDR3 reads CSARETGGGYGYTF. The CDR3 region has the DNA TGCAGTGCTAGAGAGACAGGGGGCGGCTATGGCTACACCTTC.

The V gene is TRBV5-4, the J gene TRBJ2-3; D unresolved. The V gene's germline CDR1 is SGHNT and CDR2 YYREEE (reference sequence). CDR3 length: 14 amino acids. V was trimmed by 4 bases and J by 5 bases, leaving 14 bases between them. Here the CDR3 reads CASSLLVAGDTQYF. The CDR3 nucleotides read TGTGCCAGCAGCCTCCTAGTAGCCGGAGATACGCAGTATTTT. Full variable domain (outside the CDR3, taken from reference TRBV5-4 and TRBJ2-3): ETGVTQSPTHLIKTRGQQVTLRCSSQSGHNTVSWYQQALGQGPQFIFQYYREEENGRGNFPPRFSGLQFPNYSSELNVNALELDDSALYLCASSLLVAGDTQYFGPGTRLTVL.

This clonotype was seen a few times. The V call is TRBV3-1, the J call TRBJ2-5, with D perhaps given as TRBD1 or TRBD2 (5 bases each). The CDR3 loop spans 13 amino acids. Germline V gives CDR1 LGHDT, CDR2 YNNKEL (reference sequence). The germline V and J ends were trimmed by 3 bases and 5 bases, with 10 bases remaining between them. CDR3 nucleotide sequence: TGTGCCAGCAGCCAGCAGGGAGAGGAGACCCAGTACTTC. It yields the protein CASSQQGEETQYF.